Each of the 27 T cell receptor beta chains below was sequenced from the same sample in a study of T cell responses to AZD1222 COVID-19 vaccine. The repertoire was sequenced with immunoSEQ multiplex PCR; TCRdb's copy has only in-frame clones and lacks some. This sample has under 130,000 clones, with about 92% found just once. Sequences were derived from peripheral blood, sampled on day 0 of AZD1222 vaccination. These receptors came from an adult in good health.

The V and J genes are TRBV4-1 and TRBJ1-6; D gene unclear. The CDR3 spans 12 residues. Germline V gene sequence: CDR1 MGHRA, CDR2 YSYEKL. Trimming removed 0 bases at V and 18 bases at J, with 12 bases between. The CDR3 nucleotides read TGCGCCAGCAGCCAAGATTTAAGCTTTCCCCACTTT. Translating it yields CASSQDLSFPHF.

The chain is built from TRBV6-5 and TRBJ2-5; D is ambiguous. The CDR3 is 15 residues long. V lost 2 bases and J 2 bases, leaving 12 bases between the germline ends. Germline CDR1 and CDR2: MNHEY and SVGAGI. The CDR3 DNA follows: TGTGCCAGCAGTTACGACGCCACAAGACAAGAGACCCAGTACTTC. Protein: CASSYDATRQETQYF.

The chain employs TRBV5-4 and TRBJ1-5, with D possibly being TRBD1 (6 bases). CDR3 length: 12 residues. Deletions cut 3 bases from V and 10 bases from J, with 11 bases between. Germline lookup yields CDR1 SGHNT and CDR2 YYREEE (reference sequence). This CDR3 reads CASSSEQGPQHF. CDR3 nucleotide sequence: TGTGCCAGCAGCTCCGAACAGGGACCCCAGCATTTT.

V is TRBV4-3 and J is TRBJ1-3; D uncertain. Trimming took 0 bases from V and 0 from J, leaving 6 bases between them. CDR3 length: 15 amino acids. The germline gives CDR1 LGHNA, CDR2 YSLEER. This CDR3 is CASSQDKVSGNTIYF. CDR3 DNA: TGCGCCAGCAGCCAAGATAAGGTCTCTGGAAACACCATATATTTT.

The V gene is TRBV6-5, the J gene TRBJ2-3; tentative D call: TRBD2 (7 bases). The V end lost 6 bases, the J end lost 4 bases, and 17 bases lay between the germline ends. This CDR3 spans 15 amino acids. CDR1 is MNHEY and CDR2 is SVGAGI in the germline V gene. The CDR3 DNA reads as TGTGCCAGCAGGAAGGCAACAGGGAGGGCAGATACGCAGTATTTT. Amino acids: CASRKATGRADTQYF.

This clone showed up just once. V and J are TRBV5-1 and TRBJ2-1; TRBD2 aligns across 12 bases. The germline V gene encodes CDR1 SGHRS and CDR2 YFSETQ. The CDR3 is made up of 14 amino acids. V lost 4 bases to trimming and J lost 10 bases; unmatched junction nucleotides: 6. The CDR3 reads CASSGLAGGSEQFF. The DNA for the CDR3 is TGCGCCAGCAGCGGGCTAGCGGGGGGGAGCGAGCAGTTCTTC. Drawing the rest from reference TRBV5-1 and TRBJ2-1, the complete variable domain is KAGVTQTPRYLIKTRGQQVTLSCSPISGHRSVSWYQQTPGQGLQFLFEYFSETQRNKGNFPGRFSGRQFSNSRSEMNVSTLELGDSALYLCASSGLAGGSEQFFGPGTRLTVL.

This sequence joins TRBV7-9 and TRBJ2-7, with D perhaps matching TRBD1 or TRBD2 (7 bases each). The CDR3 covers 13 residues. V was shortened by 5 bases and J by 5 bases, with 13 bases between the two germline ends. Germline CDR1 SEHNR, CDR2 FQNEAQ (reference sequence). CDR3 sequence (DNA): TGTGCCAGCAGCCCAGGGGGGGCCGACGAGCAGTACTTC. It yields the protein CASSPGGADEQYF. Using reference TRBV7-9 and TRBJ2-7 for the parts outside the CDR3, the full variable domain is DTGVSQNPRHKITKRGQNVTFRCDPISEHNRLYWYRQTLGQGPEFLTYFQNEAQLEKSRLLSDRFSAERPKGSFSTLEIQRTEQGDSAMYLCASSPGGADEQYFGPGTRLTVT.

To note about this clone: The sample contains more than one DNA sequence encoding this CDR3. This chain links TRBV10-3 with TRBJ2-7; no definite D call. The CDR3 runs to 12 residues. Trimming took off 0 bases at V and 7 bases at J, with 7 bases between the two ends. Germline V gives CDR1 ENHRY, CDR2 SYGVKD. CDR3 in amino acids: CAISESGLEQYF. The CDR3 region has the DNA TGTGCCATCAGTGAGTCTGGGCTGGAGCAGTACTTC.

The chain is built from TRBV30 and TRBJ2-3; the D is unclear. CDR3 length: 11 amino acids. Per the germline V gene, CDR1 is GTSNPN and CDR2 is SVGIG (reference sequence). V was trimmed by 5 bases and J by 4 bases, leaving 7 bases between them. CDR3 amino acids: CAWADPDTQYF. The DNA for the CDR3 is TGTGCCTGGGCGGATCCAGATACGCAGTATTTT. Full variable domain (remainder filled in from reference TRBV30 and TRBJ2-3): SQTIHQWPATLVQPVGSPLSLECTVEGTSNPNLYWYRQAAGRGLQLLFYSVGIGQISSEVPQNLSASRPQDRQFILSSKKLLLSDSGFYLCAWADPDTQYFGPGTRLTVL.

The rearrangement joins TRBV12-3 or TRBV12-4 to TRBJ2-1; D is undetermined. Trimming removed 3 bases at V and 10 bases at J, with 10 bases between. There are 12 residues in the CDR3. The chain's CDR3 is CASSFADREQFF. Here the CDR3 DNA reads TGTGCCAGCAGTTTTGCTGACCGGGAGCAGTTCTTC.

The J gene is TRBJ1-1, the V gene TRBV10-1; D unclear. CDR1 and CDR2 (germline): WNHNN, SYGVQD (reference sequence). This CDR3 region has 13 residues. Trimming cost V 7 bases and J 1 base, with 10 bases left between them. CDR3 protein: CASTSSRNTEAFF. The CDR3, as DNA: TGCGCCAGCACATCATCCCGGAACACTGAAGCTTTCTTT.

This rearrangement joins TRBV5-1 to TRBJ2-7; TRBD2 is a possible D gene (7 bases). CDR1 is SGHRS and CDR2 is YFSETQ in the germline V gene. V shed 3 bases and J shed 5 bases, with 9 bases lying between them. The CDR3 loop spans 12 amino acids. CDR3 coding DNA: TGCGCCAGCAGCTGGGGGGGCAACGAGCAGTACTTC. Its translation: CASSWGGNEQYF. Full variable domain (missing parts from reference TRBV5-1 and TRBJ2-7): KAGVTQTPRYLIKTRGQQVTLSCSPISGHRSVSWYQQTPGQGLQFLFEYFSETQRNKGNFPGRFSGRQFSNSRSEMNVSTLELGDSALYLCASSWGGNEQYFGPGTRLTVT.

The V and J genes are TRBV6-5 and TRBJ2-5, with 7 bases fitting TRBD2. The CDR3 loop spans 14 amino acids. Per the germline V gene, CDR1 is MNHEY and CDR2 is SVGAGI. With V trimmed by 6 bases and J by 1 base, 5 bases remained unmatched. The CDR3: CASRRLAAQETQYF. CDR3 sequence (DNA): TGTGCCAGCAGGCGGCTAGCGGCCCAAGAGACCCAGTACTTC.

The V and J genes are TRBV6-4 and TRBJ1-5; the match to TRBD1 covers 9 bases. With V trimmed by 4 bases and J by 6 bases, 4 bases remained unmatched. Germline V gene lookup returns CDR1 MRHNA and CDR2 SNTAGT. This CDR3 spans 14 amino acids. This CDR3 is CASSATGGTQPQHF. DNA of the CDR3: TGTGCCAGCAGTGCCACAGGGGGCACTCAGCCCCAGCATTTT.

The gene calls are TRBV21-1 and TRBJ1-2. TRBV21-1 is given as a pseudogene. The CDR3 runs to 19 residues. The chain's CDR3 is CASSKPKAGDSFDNYGYTF. CDR3 in DNA: TGTGCCAGCAGCAAACCGAAAGCGGGGGACAGCTTCGATAACTATGGCTACACCTTC.

This clone was seen only once. The chain has TRBV27 and TRBJ1-6; 8 bases map to TRBD1. CDR3 size: 14 residues. Germline assignment: CDR1 MNHEY and CDR2 SMNVEV (reference sequence). The ends lost 6 bases at V and 9 bases at J; junction bases unmatched: 7. CDR3 nucleotides: TGTGCCAGCAGGCCCGGACAGGGTGGTTCACCCCTCCACTTT. Translating gives CASRPGQGGSPLHF.

The table lists this clone with a count of one. The J gene is TRBJ2-7, the V gene TRBV9; D is possibly TRBD1 or TRBD2 (6 bases each). CDR1 SGDLS and CDR2 YYNGEE come from the germline V gene. The V end lost 0 bases, the J end lost 5 bases, and 12 bases lay between the germline ends. The CDR3 consists of 14 residues. The CDR3 coding sequence is TGTGCCAGCAGCGTAGAGGGGGGCAGAGACGAGCAGTACTTC. Translated: CASSVEGGRDEQYF.

In DNA, the CDR3 is TGTGCCAGCAGCCCCAGCCGCCCGAACACCGGGGAGCTGTTTTTT. Translated: CASSPSRPNTGELFF. The chain combines TRBV7-8 with TRBJ2-2; D is ambiguous. The V gene's germline CDR1 is SGHVS and CDR2 FQNEAQ. With 5 bases removed from V and 0 bases from J, the gap between germline ends came to 10 bases. This CDR3 has 15 amino acids.

The genes are TRBV7-6 and TRBJ2-7; either TRBD1 or TRBD2 may fit D (5 bases each). CDR1 is SGHVS, CDR2 FNYEAQ, per germline. Trimming took off 1 base at V and 0 bases at J, with 10 bases between the two ends. CDR3 length equals 15 residues. This CDR3 is CASSLDEGTSYEQYF. The CDR3 DNA follows: TGTGCCAGCAGCTTAGACGAGGGGACCTCCTACGAGCAGTACTTC.

V and J are TRBV12-3 or TRBV12-4 and TRBJ2-1; no definite D call. The CDR3 is 11 amino acids. Trimming removed 3 bases from V and 8 bases from J, with 5 bases in between. Here the CDR3 reads CASSFLDEQFF. As DNA, the CDR3 is TGTGCCAGCAGTTTTCTTGATGAGCAGTTCTTC.

V and J are TRBV28 and TRBJ2-1, with D possibly matching TRBD1 (6 bases). Deletions cut 5 bases from V and 2 bases from J, with 13 bases between. This CDR3 has 15 amino acids. The germline gives CDR1 MDHEN, CDR2 SYDVKM. The DNA for the CDR3 is TGTGCCAGCAGTATTACAGGGCCTACCTACAATGAGCAGTTCTTC. This sequence encodes CASSITGPTYNEQFF.

V gene TRBV9 combines with J gene TRBJ1-2, with 11 bases fitting TRBD1. The junction had 11 bases not matched to a gene; V was cut back by 4 bases and J by 6 bases. This CDR3 comprises 16 residues. Germline V CDR1 and CDR2: SGDLS, YYNGEE. The CDR3 DNA reads TGTGCCAGCAGCCCCGTTGGGACAGGGGGGGTAAATGGCTACACCTTC. Translation gives CASSPVGTGGVNGYTF.

The rearrangement joins TRBV5-1 to TRBJ1-4; possibly TRBD1 for D (6 bases). The germline V gene encodes CDR1 SGHRS and CDR2 YFSETQ. Trimming took 0 bases from V and 11 from J, leaving 11 bases between them. The length of the CDR3 is 13 residues. CDR3 coding DNA: TGCGCCAGCAGCTTGGGACAGGCCGGTAAACTGTTTTTT. Protein sequence: CASSLGQAGKLFF.

The chain has TRBV7-9 and TRBJ2-7, with TRBD1 matching over 7 bases. V dropped 5 bases and J dropped 5; count of bases not matched to a gene: 3. This CDR3 has 12 amino acids. Per germline, CDR1 SEHNR and CDR2 FQNEAQ (reference sequence). The CDR3 region is CASSQGQHEQYF. DNA of the CDR3: TGTGCCAGCAGCCAGGGACAGCACGAGCAGTACTTC.

The chain has TRBV19 and TRBJ1-1; the match to TRBD1 covers 7 bases. The trim removed 4 bases at V and 0 bases at J, leaving 2 bases unmatched. Looked up from germline, CDR1 is LNHDA and CDR2 is SQIVND (reference sequence). This CDR3 is built from 14 residues. The CDR3 sequence is CASSRQGVNTEAFF. CDR3 coding DNA: TGTGCCAGTAGTAGACAGGGAGTGAACACTGAAGCTTTCTTT.

V is TRBV10-3 and J is TRBJ2-7; D is uncertain. The germline V gene encodes CDR1 ENHRY and CDR2 SYGVKD. This CDR3 spans 14 amino acids. The V end was cut by 2 bases, the J end by 2 bases, with 10 bases between. CDR3 sequence: CAISEPPRTYEQYF. CDR3 DNA: TGTGCCATCAGTGAGCCTCCTCGGACCTACGAGCAGTACTTC.

The chain joins TRBV30 to TRBJ2-1, with TRBD1 matching 9 bases. The germline V gene has CDR1 GTSNPN and CDR2 SVGIG (reference sequence). The CDR3 has 14 residues. V was pared by 2 bases and J by 7 bases, with 6 bases of the junction left unmatched. CDR3 in amino acids: CAWSQGQGFNEQFF. CDR3 in DNA: TGTGCCTGGAGTCAGGGACAGGGCTTTAATGAGCAGTTCTTC.